The sample holds a few counts of the clone carrying this TCR beta chain. Its antigen is currently unknown. Read data end 3 residues before the CDR3 end; the end is taken from the germline J gene. This specimen belongs to a study of T cell clonality in common variable immunodeficiency. CVID subjects were around 15 female and 25 to 30 male, aged roughly 9 to 70. Caucasian heritage predominated among both patients and controls. Clones were sequenced by immunoSEQ multiplex PCR, and TCRdb holds only the in-frame ones, with some missing. The sample lists about 20,000 clones, none appearing once, the ten largest making up around 2.5%. Findings of the study overall: Common variable immunodeficiency TCR beta sequences reportedly had fewer deletions and N-nucleotide insertions. CVID subjects shared fewer TCRbeta clones than healthy controls did. Links between repertoire features and CVID complications were heterogeneity-limited.

The CDR3 sequence is 14 residues long. Germline assignment: CDR1 SGHTA and CDR2 FQGTGA. Trimming pared 5 bases from V and 8 bases from J, leaving 16 bases between. This receptor was taken from a human donor with common variable immunodeficiency. The specimen sequenced was peripheral blood mononuclear cells. J is TRBJ2-1 and V is TRBV7-3; D is unresolved. The sequenced CDR3 bases are TGTGCCAGCAGCCCAACCCCCGATCACTATGAG. Amino acids: CASSPTPDHYE. The CDR3, in full, reads CASSPTPDHYEQFF.